The 7 T cell receptor beta chains below were found in one sample sequenced in a study of CD8 T cells in Susac syndrome. RNA totalling roughly 0.45 to 1 ug underwent reverse transcription with random hexamers. Via MiXCR, TCRdb re-called the immunoSEQ multiplex PCR reads, giving one row per CDR3 protein. Among around 110,000 distinct CDR3 sequences listed, approximately 93% were seen once. Specimen: CD8+ T cells from PBMCs. These receptors were collected from a human donor with Susac syndrome.

The rearrangement uses TRBV9 and TRBJ2-3; 9 positions match TRBD1. There are 15 residues in the CDR3. CDR1 is SGDLS, CDR2 YYNGEE, per germline. Trimming removed 3 bases from V and 4 bases from J; junction bases left unmatched: 6. The DNA for the CDR3 is TGTGCCAGCAGCGCGGGACAGGGAATAGCAGATACGCAGTATTTT. It is translated as CASSAGQGIADTQYF.

The chain has TRBV5-4 and TRBJ2-7, with D possibly TRBD2 on 5 matching bases. Germline CDR1 is SGHNT and CDR2 is YYREEE (reference sequence). Trimming cost V 4 bases and J 1 base, with 12 bases left between them. The length of the CDR3 is 14 residues. CDR3 coding DNA: TGTGCCAGCAGCGGAGGCGAAAGTTCCTACGAGCAGTACTTC. This translates into CASSGGESSYEQYF. Using reference TRBV5-4 and TRBJ2-7 for the parts outside the CDR3, the full variable domain is ETGVTQSPTHLIKTRGQQVTLRCSSQSGHNTVSWYQQALGQGPQFIFQYYREEENGRGNFPPRFSGLQFPNYSSELNVNALELDDSALYLCASSGGESSYEQYFGPGTRLTVT.

The genes are TRBV7-3 and TRBJ1-1; 8 positions agree with TRBD1. This CDR3 is built from 14 residues. Germline V lookup: CDR1 SGHTA, CDR2 FQGTGA. V shed 3 bases, J shed 8 bases, and the junction held 8 bases outside the gene matches. CDR3 in amino acids: CASSLHQGATEAFF. CDR3 coding DNA: TGTGCCAGCAGCTTGCATCAGGGGGCGACAGAAGCTTTCTTT.

This chain joins TRBV12-3 or TRBV12-4 and TRBJ2-7; TRBD1 matches at 7 bases. Trimming removed 3 bases from V and 2 bases from J; junction bases left unmatched: 7. This CDR3 spans 15 amino acids. The CDR3 loop is CASSFDRVGTYEQYF. The CDR3 bases are TGTGCCAGCAGTTTTGACAGGGTGGGGACCTACGAGCAGTACTTC.

CDR3 sequence reads: CASSQAGGGEQFF. CDR3 DNA sequence: TGCGCCAGCAGCCAAGCGGGCGGGGGTGAGCAGTTCTTC. The chain is built from TRBV4-1 and TRBJ2-1; 7 bases match TRBD2. CDR1 and CDR2 (germline): MGHRA, YSYEKL. Unmatched junction bases numbered 3, after V lost 1 base and J lost 9 bases. This CDR3 is 13 amino acids long.

This clonotype came up once. The rearrangement uses TRBV7-6 and TRBJ2-1; TRBD1 matches 8 bases. The germline V gene encodes CDR1 SGHVS and CDR2 FNYEAQ. V lost 5 bases, J lost 4 bases, and 10 bases stayed unmatched. The CDR3 runs 16 residues. The CDR3 DNA follows: TGTGCCAGCAGCCCATCCCTAGGACAGGGTTACAATGAGCAGTTCTTC. This sequence encodes CASSPSLGQGYNEQFF.

The chain links TRBV5-1 to TRBJ2-7; no firm D call. The germline V and J ends were trimmed by 2 bases and 4 bases, with 4 bases remaining between them. Germline-derived CDR1 and CDR2 are SGHRS and YFSETQ. This CDR3 comprises 11 residues. The CDR3 sequence: CASSFQYEQYF. CDR3 sequence (DNA): TGCGCCAGCAGCTTCCAATACGAGCAGTACTTC.